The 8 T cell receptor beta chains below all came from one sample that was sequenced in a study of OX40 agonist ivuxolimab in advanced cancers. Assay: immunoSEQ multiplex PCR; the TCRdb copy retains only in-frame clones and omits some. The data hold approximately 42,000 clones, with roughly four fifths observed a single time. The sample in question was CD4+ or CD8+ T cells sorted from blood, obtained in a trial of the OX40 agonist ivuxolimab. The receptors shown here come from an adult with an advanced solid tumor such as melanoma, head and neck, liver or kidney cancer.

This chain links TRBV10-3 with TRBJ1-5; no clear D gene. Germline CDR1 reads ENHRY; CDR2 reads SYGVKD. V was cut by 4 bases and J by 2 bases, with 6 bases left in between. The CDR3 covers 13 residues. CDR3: CAISADGNQPQHF. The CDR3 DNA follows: TGTGCCATCAGTGCCGATGGCAATCAGCCCCAGCATTTT.

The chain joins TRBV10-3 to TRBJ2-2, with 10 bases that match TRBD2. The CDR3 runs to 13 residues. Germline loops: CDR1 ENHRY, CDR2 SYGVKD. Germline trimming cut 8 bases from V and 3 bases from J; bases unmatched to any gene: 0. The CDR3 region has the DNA TGTGCCATCGGGACTAGCGACACCGGGGAGCTGTTTTTT. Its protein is CAIGTSDTGELFF.

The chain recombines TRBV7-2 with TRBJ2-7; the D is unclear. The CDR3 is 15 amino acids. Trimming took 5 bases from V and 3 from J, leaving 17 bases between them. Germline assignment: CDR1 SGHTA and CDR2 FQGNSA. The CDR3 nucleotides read TGTGCCAGCAGCCCCCAGGAACTAATACGCTACGAGCAGTACTTC. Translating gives CASSPQELIRYEQYF.

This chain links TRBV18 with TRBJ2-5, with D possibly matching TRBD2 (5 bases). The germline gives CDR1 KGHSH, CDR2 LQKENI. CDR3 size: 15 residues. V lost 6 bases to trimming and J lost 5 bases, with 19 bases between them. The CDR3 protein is CASSPGVYVQETQYF. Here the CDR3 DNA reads TGTGCCAGCTCCCCCGGGGTTTACGTCCAGGAGACCCAGTACTTC.

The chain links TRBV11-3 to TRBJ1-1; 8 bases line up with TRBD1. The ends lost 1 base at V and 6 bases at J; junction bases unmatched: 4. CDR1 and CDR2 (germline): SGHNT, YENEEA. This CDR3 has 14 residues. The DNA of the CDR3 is TGTGCCAGCAGCTTAGGGACAGGGTGGGCTGAAGCTTTCTTT. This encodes CASSLGTGWAEAFF.

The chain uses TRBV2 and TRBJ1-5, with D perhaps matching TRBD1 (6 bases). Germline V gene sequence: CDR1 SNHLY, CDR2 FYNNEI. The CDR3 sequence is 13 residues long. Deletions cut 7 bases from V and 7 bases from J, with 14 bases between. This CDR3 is CASTATGRQPQHF. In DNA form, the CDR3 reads TGTGCCAGCACGGCAACAGGGAGGCAGCCCCAGCATTTT. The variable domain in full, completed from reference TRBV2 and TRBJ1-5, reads EPEVTQTPSHQVTQMGQEVILRCVPISNHLYFYWYRQILGQKVEFLVSFYNNEISEKSEIFDDQFSVERPDGSNFTLKIRSTKLEDSAMYFCASTATGRQPQHFGDGTRLSIL.

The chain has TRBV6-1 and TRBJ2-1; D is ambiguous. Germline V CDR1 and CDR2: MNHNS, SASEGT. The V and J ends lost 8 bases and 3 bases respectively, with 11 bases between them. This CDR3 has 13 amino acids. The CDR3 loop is CASRAGNYNEQFF. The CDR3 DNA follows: TGTGCCAGCCGGGCAGGTAACTACAATGAGCAGTTCTTC.

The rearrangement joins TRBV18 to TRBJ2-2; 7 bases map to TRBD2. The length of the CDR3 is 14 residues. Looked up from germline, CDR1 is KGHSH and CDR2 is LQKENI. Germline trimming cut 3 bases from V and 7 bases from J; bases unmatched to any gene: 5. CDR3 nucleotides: TGTGCCAGCTCACCCGTGCGGGAGTACGGGGAGCTGTTTTTT. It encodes CASSPVREYGELFF.